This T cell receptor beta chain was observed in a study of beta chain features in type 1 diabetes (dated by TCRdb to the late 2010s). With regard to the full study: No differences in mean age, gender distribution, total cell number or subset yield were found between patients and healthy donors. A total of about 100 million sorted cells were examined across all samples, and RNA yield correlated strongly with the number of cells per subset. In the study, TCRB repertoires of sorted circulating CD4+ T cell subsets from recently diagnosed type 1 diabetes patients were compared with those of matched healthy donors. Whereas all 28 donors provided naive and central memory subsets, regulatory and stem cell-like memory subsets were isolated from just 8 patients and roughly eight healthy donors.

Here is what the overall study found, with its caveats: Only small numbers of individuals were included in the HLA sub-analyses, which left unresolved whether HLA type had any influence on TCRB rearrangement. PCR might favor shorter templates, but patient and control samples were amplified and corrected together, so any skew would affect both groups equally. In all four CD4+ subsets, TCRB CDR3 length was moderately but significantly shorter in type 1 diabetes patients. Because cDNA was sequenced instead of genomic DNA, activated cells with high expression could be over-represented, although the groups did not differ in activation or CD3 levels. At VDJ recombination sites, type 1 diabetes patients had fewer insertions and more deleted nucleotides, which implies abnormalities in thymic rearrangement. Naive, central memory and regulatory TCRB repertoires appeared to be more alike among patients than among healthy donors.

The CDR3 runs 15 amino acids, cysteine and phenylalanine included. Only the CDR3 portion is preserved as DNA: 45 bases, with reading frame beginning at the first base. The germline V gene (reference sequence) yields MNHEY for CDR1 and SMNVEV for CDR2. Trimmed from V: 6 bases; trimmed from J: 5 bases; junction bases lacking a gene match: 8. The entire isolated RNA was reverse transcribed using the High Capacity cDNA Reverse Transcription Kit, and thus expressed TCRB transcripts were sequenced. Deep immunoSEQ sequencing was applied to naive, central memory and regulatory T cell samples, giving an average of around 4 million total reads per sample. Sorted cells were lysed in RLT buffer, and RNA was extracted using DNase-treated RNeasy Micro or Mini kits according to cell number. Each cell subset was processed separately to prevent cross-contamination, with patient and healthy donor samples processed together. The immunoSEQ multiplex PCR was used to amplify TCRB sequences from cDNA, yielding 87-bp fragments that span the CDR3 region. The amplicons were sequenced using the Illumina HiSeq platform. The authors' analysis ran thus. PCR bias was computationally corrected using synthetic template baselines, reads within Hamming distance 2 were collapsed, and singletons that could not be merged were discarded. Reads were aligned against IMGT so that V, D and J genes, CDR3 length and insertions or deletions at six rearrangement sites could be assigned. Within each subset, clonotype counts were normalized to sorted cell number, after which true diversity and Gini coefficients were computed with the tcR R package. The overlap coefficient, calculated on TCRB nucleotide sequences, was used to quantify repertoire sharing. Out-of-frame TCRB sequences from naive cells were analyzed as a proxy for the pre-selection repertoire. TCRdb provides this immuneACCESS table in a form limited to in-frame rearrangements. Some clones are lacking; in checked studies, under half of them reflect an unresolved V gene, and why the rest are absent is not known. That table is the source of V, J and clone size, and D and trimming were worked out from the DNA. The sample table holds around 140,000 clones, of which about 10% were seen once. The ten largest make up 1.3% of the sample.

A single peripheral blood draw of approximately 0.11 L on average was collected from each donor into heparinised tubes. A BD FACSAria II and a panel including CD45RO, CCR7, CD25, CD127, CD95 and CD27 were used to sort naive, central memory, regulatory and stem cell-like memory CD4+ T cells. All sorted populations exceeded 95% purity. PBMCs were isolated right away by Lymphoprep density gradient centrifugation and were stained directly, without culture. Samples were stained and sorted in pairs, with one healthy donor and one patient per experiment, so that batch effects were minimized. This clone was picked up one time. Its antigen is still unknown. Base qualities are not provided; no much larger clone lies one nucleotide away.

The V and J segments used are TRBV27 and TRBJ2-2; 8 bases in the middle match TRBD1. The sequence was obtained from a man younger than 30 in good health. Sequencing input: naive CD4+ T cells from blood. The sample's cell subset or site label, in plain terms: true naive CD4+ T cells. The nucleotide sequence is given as TGTGCCAGCAGGACCGCAGGGGGCCGAACCGGGGAGCTGTTTTTT. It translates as CASRTAGGRTGELFF.